Shown below are 13 T cell receptor beta chains from a single sample sequenced in a study of graft-versus-host responses after intestinal transplantation. TCRdb keeps only in-frame clones here, not all; method: immunoSEQ multiplex PCR. Found here are 20,000 to 25,000 clones, 35% to 50% of them singletons; the top ten hold around 1.6%. Responders (about 200,000, CFSE-labeled) were co-plated with about 200,000 irradiated, violet-dye-labeled stimulators. The sample here was alloreactive CD8+ T cells from a mixed lymphocyte reaction culture, taken before intestinal transplant. Subset defined: CFSE-low proliferating T cells sorted from roughly six-day pre-transplant mixed lymphocyte reaction (GvH or HvG direction). The receptors shown here come from a human patient who received an intestinal transplant.

By share, this clone counts as medium-sized. In nucleotides, the CDR3 is TGTGCCAGCAGCTTAGTCGCAGCAGCGGGAGCTTTCTTT. It codes for CASSLVAAAGAFF. V and J are TRBV7-2 and TRBJ1-1; D gene unclear. The CDR3 length is 13 residues. V dropped 1 base and J dropped 10 bases, with 13 bases sitting between them. The germline gives CDR1 SGHTA, CDR2 FQGNSA.

The chain recombines TRBV10-1 with TRBJ2-7, with TRBD1 identical over 7 bases. The V and J ends lost 3 bases and 13 bases, in that order; junction bases with no gene match: 9. The germline V gene has CDR1 WNHNN and CDR2 SYGVQD (reference sequence). This CDR3 comprises 12 residues. The CDR3 DNA is TGCGCCAGCAGTGACCCCGGGACAGTAAGATACTTC. Protein product: CASSDPGTVRYF.

Points on this clone: A junction end diverges from the germline sequence, so it may reflect a read error. The rearrangement joins TRBV5-1 to TRBJ1-1; D is possibly TRBD1 (5 bases). Germline V gene lookup returns CDR1 SGHRS and CDR2 YFSETQ. The CDR3 length is 15 residues. The CDR3: CASSLVAGLGTEAFF. CDR3 nucleotide sequence: TGTGCCAGCAGCTTGGTCGCAGGGCTGGGCACTGAAGCTTTCTTT.

Judged by abundance, this clone is medium-sized (0.01 to 0.1%). The CDR3 loop reads CASRATGFPQYF. In DNA form, the CDR3 reads TGTGCCAGCAGAGCAACAGGGTTTCCGCAGTATTTT. The chain uses TRBV5-6 and TRBJ2-3, with D possibly being TRBD1 (6 bases). Trimming took off 5 bases at V and 10 bases at J, with 14 bases between the two ends. CDR3 length equals 12 residues. Germline-derived CDR1 and CDR2 are SGHDT and YYEEEE.

The V and J genes are TRBV6-5 and TRBJ2-7; a possible D gene is TRBD2 (6 bases). Looked up from germline, CDR1 is MNHEY and CDR2 is SVGAGI. Between the trimmed V and J ends, which lost 6 bases and 0 bases, there was a span of 15 bases. This CDR3 contains 15 residues. CDR3 in amino acids: CASSFSGYSSYEQYF. The DNA of the CDR3 is TGTGCCAGCAGCTTTAGCGGATACAGCTCCTACGAGCAGTACTTC.

The chain employs TRBV10-3 and TRBJ2-7; the match to TRBD2 covers 11 bases. The CDR3 extends over 16 amino acids. J gave up 0 bases and V 11 bases, and 12 bases lay outside the gene matches. Germline V gene lookup returns CDR1 ENHRY and CDR2 SYGVKD. The CDR3 loop reads CAPCALAGGDSYEQYF. The CDR3 DNA follows: TGTGCCCCGTGCGCCCTAGCGGGAGGCGACTCCTACGAGCAGTACTTC.

The gene calls are TRBV28 and TRBJ1-2, with D possibly matching TRBD1 (6 bases). The length of the CDR3 is 15 residues. The V end lost 5 bases, the J end lost 8 bases, and 21 bases lay between the germline ends. Germline-derived CDR1 and CDR2 are MDHEN and SYDVKM. The CDR3 coding sequence is TGTGCCAGCAGTGTCTCTTCAACAGGGTCACGAGGCTACACCTTC. It translates to CASSVSSTGSRGYTF.

Details on this clone: The sample has other DNA sequences that encode this CDR3 too. This chain uses TRBV5-1 with TRBJ2-3, with 14 bases aligning to TRBD2. The CDR3 extends over 16 amino acids. The J segment lost 3 bases and the V segment lost 3 bases, leaving 3 bases of the junction unmatched. In germline, CDR1 is SGHRS, CDR2 YFSETQ. The CDR3 loop is CASSSGTSGSTDTQYF. For the CDR3, the DNA is TGCGCCAGCAGCTCCGGGACTAGCGGGAGTACAGATACGCAGTATTTT.

V usage is TRBV6-5 and J usage is TRBJ2-2; 13 nucleotides line up with TRBD2. Germline V gene sequence: CDR1 MNHEY, CDR2 SVGAGI. Trimming took 7 bases from V and 6 from J; bases not matched to a gene: 5. The CDR3 extends over 15 amino acids. Here the CDR3 DNA reads TGTGCCAGCATCGGACTAGCGGGAGTTGCCGGGGAGCTGTTTTTT. Its protein is CASIGLAGVAGELFF.

The chain joins TRBV5-6 to TRBJ2-7; D is possibly TRBD1 (6 bases). This CDR3 contains 15 residues. The ends were cut back, 4 bases at V and 2 bases at J, with 16 bases in the middle. CDR1 is SGHDT, CDR2 YYEEEE, per germline. The CDR3 here is CASSIQGPPAYEQYF. The CDR3 DNA sequence: TGTGCCAGCAGCATTCAGGGGCCGCCCGCCTACGAGCAGTACTTC.

This clone was counted once. V gene TRBV6-5 combines with J gene TRBJ2-2; a possible D gene is TRBD1 (6 bases). Germline V gene data show CDR1 as MNHEY and CDR2 as SVGAGI. The CDR3 loop spans 14 amino acids. The germline V and J ends were trimmed by 5 bases and 7 bases, with 14 bases remaining between them. The CDR3 here is CASSRDTVGGELFF. The CDR3 coding sequence is TGTGCCAGCAGTCGGGACACCGTGGGCGGGGAGCTGTTTTTT.

In its sample, this clone was seen a few times. The CDR3 coding sequence is TGTGCCAGCTCACTCTCGGGAACTGAAGCTTTCTTT. Translation: CASSLSGTEAFF. The rearrangement uses TRBV18 and TRBJ1-1, with D unresolved. The CDR3 is 12 residues long. The V gene's germline CDR1 is KGHSH and CDR2 LQKENI. Deletions cut 4 bases from V and 5 bases from J, with 8 bases between.

Only a few counts were recorded for this clone. The CDR3 DNA is TGTGCCAGCACCCATGCGGGACAGGACTATGGCTACACCTTC. Its translation is CASTHAGQDYGYTF. This chain links TRBV28 with TRBJ1-2; TRBD1 aligns across 8 bases. With V trimmed by 7 bases and J by 3 bases, 7 bases remained unmatched. CDR3 length equals 14 residues. Per germline, CDR1 MDHEN and CDR2 SYDVKM.